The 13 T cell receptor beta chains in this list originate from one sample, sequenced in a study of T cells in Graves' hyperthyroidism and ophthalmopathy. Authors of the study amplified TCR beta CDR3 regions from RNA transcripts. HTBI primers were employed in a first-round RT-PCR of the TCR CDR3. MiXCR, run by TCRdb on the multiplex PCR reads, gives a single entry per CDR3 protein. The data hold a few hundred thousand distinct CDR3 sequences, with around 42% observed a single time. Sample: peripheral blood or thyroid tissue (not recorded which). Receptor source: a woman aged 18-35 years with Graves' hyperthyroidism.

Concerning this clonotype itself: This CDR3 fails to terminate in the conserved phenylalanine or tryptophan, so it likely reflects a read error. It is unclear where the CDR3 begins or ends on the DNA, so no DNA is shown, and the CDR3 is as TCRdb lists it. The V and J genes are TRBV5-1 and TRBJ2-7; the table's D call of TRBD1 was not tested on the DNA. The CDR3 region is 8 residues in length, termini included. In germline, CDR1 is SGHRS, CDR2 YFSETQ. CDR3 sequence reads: CASSWTGG.

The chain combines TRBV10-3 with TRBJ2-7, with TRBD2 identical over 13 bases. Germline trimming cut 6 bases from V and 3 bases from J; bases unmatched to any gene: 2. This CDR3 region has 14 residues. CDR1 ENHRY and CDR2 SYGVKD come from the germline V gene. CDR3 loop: CAIRGLAGHYEQYF. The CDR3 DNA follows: TGTGCCATCAGGGGACTAGCGGGACACTACGAGCAGTACTTC.

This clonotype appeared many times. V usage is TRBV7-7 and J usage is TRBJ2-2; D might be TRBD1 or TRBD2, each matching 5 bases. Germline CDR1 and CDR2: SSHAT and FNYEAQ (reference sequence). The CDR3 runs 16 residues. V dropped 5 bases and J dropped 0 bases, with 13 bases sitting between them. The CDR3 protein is CASSEGPTANTGELFF. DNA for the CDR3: TGTGCCAGCAGCGAGGGTCCGACAGCGAACACCGGGGAGCTGTTTTTT.

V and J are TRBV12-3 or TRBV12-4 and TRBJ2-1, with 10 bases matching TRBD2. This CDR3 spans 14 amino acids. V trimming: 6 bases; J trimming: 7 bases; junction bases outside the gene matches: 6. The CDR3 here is CASRPRLAGNEQFF. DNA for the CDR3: TGTGCCAGCAGACCGAGACTAGCGGGTAATGAGCAGTTCTTC.

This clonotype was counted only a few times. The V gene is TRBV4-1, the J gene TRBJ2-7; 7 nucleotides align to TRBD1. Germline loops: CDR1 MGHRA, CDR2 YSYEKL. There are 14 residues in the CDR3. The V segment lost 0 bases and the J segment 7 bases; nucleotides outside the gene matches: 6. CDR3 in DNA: TGCGCCAGCAGCCAAGAGGCCAGGGGGTGGGAGCAGTACTTC. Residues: CASSQEARGWEQYF.

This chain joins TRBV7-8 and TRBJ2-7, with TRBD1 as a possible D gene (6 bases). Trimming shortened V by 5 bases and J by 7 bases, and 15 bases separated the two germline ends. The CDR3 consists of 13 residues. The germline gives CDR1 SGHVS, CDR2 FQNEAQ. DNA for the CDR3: TGTGCCAGCAGCGATCACAGGGTCGGTGAGCAGTACTTC. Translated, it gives CASSDHRVGEQYF.

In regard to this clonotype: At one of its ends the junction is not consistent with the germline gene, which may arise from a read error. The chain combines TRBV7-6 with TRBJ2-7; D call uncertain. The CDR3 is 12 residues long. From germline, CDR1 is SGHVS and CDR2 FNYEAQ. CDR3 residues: CTSRDGSYEQYF. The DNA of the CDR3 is TGTACCAGCAGAGATGGGTCCTACGAGCAGTACTTC.

CDR3 protein: CSAEQAASPNSPLHF. The CDR3 DNA follows: TGCAGTGCTGAGCAGGCGGCGAGCCCTAATTCACCCCTCCACTTT. The chain recombines TRBV20-1 with TRBJ1-6; unclear D gene. Germline values: CDR1 DFQATT, CDR2 SNEGSKA (reference sequence). Trimming removed 5 bases at V and 6 bases at J, with 17 bases between. The CDR3 extends over 15 amino acids.

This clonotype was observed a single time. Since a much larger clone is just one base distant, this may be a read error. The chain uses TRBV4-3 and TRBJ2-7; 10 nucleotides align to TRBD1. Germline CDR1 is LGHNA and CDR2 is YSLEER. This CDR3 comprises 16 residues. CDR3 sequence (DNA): TGCGCCAGCAGCCAATCGATAGGGACAGGGGCTTACGAGCAGCACTTC. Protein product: CASSQSIGTGAYEQHF.

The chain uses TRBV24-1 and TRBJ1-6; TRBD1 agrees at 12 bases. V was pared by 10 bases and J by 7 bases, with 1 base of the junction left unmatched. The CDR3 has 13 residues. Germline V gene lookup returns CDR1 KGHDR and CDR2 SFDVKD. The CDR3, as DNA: TGTGCCACGGGACAGGGGGCGAATTCACCCCTCCACTTT. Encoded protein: CATGQGANSPLHF.

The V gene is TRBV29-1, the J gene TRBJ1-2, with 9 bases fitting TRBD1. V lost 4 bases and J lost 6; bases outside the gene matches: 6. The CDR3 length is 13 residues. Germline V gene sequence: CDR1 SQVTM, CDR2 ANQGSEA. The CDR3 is CSVAWGQGDGYTF. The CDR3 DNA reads TGCAGCGTTGCCTGGGGACAGGGCGATGGCTACACCTTC. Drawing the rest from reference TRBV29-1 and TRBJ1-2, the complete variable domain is SAVISQKPSRDICQRGTSLTIQCQVDSQVTMMFWYRQQPGQSLTLIATANQGSEATYESGFVIDKFPISRPNLTFSTLTVSNMSPEDSSIYLCSVAWGQGDGYTFGSGTRLTVV.

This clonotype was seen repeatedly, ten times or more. In nucleotides, the CDR3 is TGTGCCAGCAGTCACCCAGGACAGGCACCCTATGGCTACACCTTC. It specifies CASSHPGQAPYGYTF. The chain carries TRBV7-2 and TRBJ1-2; 7 bases match TRBD1. Germline CDR1 and CDR2: SGHTA and FQGNSA. V gave up 6 bases and J gave up 4 bases; unmatched junction bases: 11. The CDR3 loop spans 15 amino acids.

The DNA for the CDR3 is TGTGCCAGCAGCGTCGGACTAGCGGGAGGATCCTACGAGCAGTACTTC. Protein: CASSVGLAGGSYEQYF. The rearrangement links TRBV5-8 to TRBJ2-7, with 14 positions matching TRBD2. Germline trimming cut 4 bases from V and 1 base from J; bases unmatched to any gene: 4. The CDR3 has 16 residues. CDR1 SGHTS and CDR2 YDEGEE come from the germline V gene.